Sequencing of this TCR beta chain was carried out in a study of blood T cell repertoires in COVID-19. As concerns this clone: The junction does not match germline at one end; this may be a read error.

Sequencing was performed with immunoSEQ multiplex PCR; in TCRdb, only in-frame clones are kept and a portion is missing. The data show under 400,000 clones, 90% seen once. The germline gives CDR1 LNHDA, CDR2 SQIVND (reference sequence). The CDR3 contains 14 residues. The sample consisted of peripheral blood. The rearrangement joins TRBV19 to TRBJ2-6; tentative D call: TRBD1 (5 bases). The sequence was obtained from a man younger than 35 with active or convalescent COVID-19. The CDR3 region has the DNA TGTGCCAGTAGTTGGGGCTCTGGGGCCAACGTGCTGACTTTC. Its translation is CASSWGSGANVLTF.